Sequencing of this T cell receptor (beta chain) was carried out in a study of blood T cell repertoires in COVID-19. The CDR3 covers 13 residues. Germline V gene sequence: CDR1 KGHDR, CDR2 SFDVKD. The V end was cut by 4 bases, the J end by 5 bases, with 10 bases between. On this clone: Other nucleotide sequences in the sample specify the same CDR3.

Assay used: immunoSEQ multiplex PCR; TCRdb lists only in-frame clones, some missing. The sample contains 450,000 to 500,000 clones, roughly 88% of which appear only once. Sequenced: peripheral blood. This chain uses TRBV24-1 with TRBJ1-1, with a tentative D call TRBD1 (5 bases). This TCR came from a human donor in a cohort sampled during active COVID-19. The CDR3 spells CATSERGGTEAFF. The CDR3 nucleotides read TGTGCCACCAGTGAAAGGGGAGGAACTGAAGCTTTCTTT.